Sequencing of this T cell receptor beta chain was carried out in a study of HIV-infected children after antiretroviral therapy interruption. Points from the study as a whole: Naive CD4+ Gini coefficient rose by interruption end, suggesting clonal expansion.

A 3' RACE protocol on RNA, with unique molecular identifiers, produced the TCR library. TCRdb fed the 3' RACE reads into MiXCR, producing one record per CDR3 protein. The table lists approximately 89,000 distinct CDR3 sequences, about 6.3% of them singletons, with 0.9% to 1.3% in the top ten. This clonotype was seen ten or more times. As yet, its antigen is unknown. Sample treatment: PENTA 11 planned treatment interruption arm or continuous ART arm. This CDR3 spans 15 amino acids. V shed 3 bases, J shed 5 bases, and the junction held 4 bases outside the gene matches. Germline V CDR1 and CDR2: SGHKS, YYEKEE (reference sequence).

The gene calls are TRBV5-5 and TRBJ1-5, with 11 bases aligning to TRBD1. The sequencing used CD45RA+ CD4+ T cells from PBMCs, pooled from several time points, collected from a donor given antiretroviral therapy, either interrupted or continuous. Subset here: naive CD4+ CD45RA+ CD45RO- T cells. The clonotype originates from a pool of human donors with HIV. The CDR3 DNA reads as TGTGCCAGCAGCTCCGGGACAGGGGGTGATCAGCCCCAGCATTTT. Translating it yields CASSSGTGGDQPQHF.